The clone carrying this T cell receptor beta chain was observed a few times. Trimming shortened V by 3 bases and J by 10 bases, and 21 bases separated the two germline ends. CDR3 size: 15 residues. These data are taken from a study of CD8 T cells in ankylosing spondylitis. TCRdb redid the calling of the 5' RACE reads with MiXCR, one entry per CDR3 protein. The sample includes some 120,000 distinct CDR3 sequences, approximately 15% of them seen just once. Specimen: blood, either unsorted or a sorted T cell fraction (not recorded which). This chain connects TRBV12-3 or TRBV12-4 to TRBJ2-5; weak D call: TRBD2 (7 bases). The TCR sequence derives from a female donor with ankylosing spondylitis or in good health (not recorded which). DNA of the CDR3: TGTGCCAGCAGTTTCTCGGCGGGGGCCCGCGGGGACCAGTACTTC. As protein: CASSFSAGARGDQYF.